These 31 T cell receptor beta chains came from one sample sequenced in a study of cytomegalovirus exposure and HLA in healthy donors. Primers for the PCR totalled 60 Vbeta and 13 Jbeta. Sequencing was performed with immunoSEQ multiplex PCR; in TCRdb, only in-frame clones are kept and a portion is missing. The sample totals 65,000 to 95,000 clones; its top ten clones hold 6% to 8%. The sequencing input was PBMCs. Receptors originate from a female donor in good health and CMV-seropositive.

The chain joins TRBV19 to TRBJ1-5; 7 bases match TRBD1. CDR1 is LNHDA and CDR2 is SQIVND in the germline V gene (reference sequence). CDR3 length: 15 amino acids. Losses at the gene ends were 9 bases for V and 3 bases for J; bases not matched to a gene: 11. CDR3 in DNA: TGTGCCAGCTCCAGGGGGACAGCACCCAATCAGCCCCAGCATTTT. Translated, it gives CASSRGTAPNQPQHF.

The rearrangement uses TRBV7-6 and TRBJ2-1; TRBD2 agrees at 8 bases. With 3 bases clipped from V and 0 bases from J, the junction kept 1 base outside the gene matches. The CDR3 is 15 residues long. CDR1 is SGHVS and CDR2 is FNYEAQ in the germline V gene. CDR3 bases: TGTGCCAGCAGCTTCAGCGGGAGCTCCTACAATGAGCAGTTCTTC. Its protein product is CASSFSGSSYNEQFF.

V and J are TRBV5-4 and TRBJ2-7, with no clear D. With 0 bases removed from V and 2 bases from J, the gap between germline ends came to 9 bases. This CDR3 has 14 residues. In germline, CDR1 is SGHNT, CDR2 YYREEE (reference sequence). CDR3 sequence (DNA): TGTGCCAGCAGCTTGGATCCGAGTACCTACGAGCAGTACTTC. Amino acids: CASSLDPSTYEQYF.

The chain employs TRBV9 and TRBJ2-2; D is possibly TRBD1 (6 bases). Germline V gives CDR1 SGDLS, CDR2 YYNGEE. The CDR3 spans 14 residues. V lost 5 bases and J 1 base, leaving 9 bases between the germline ends. CDR3 coding DNA: TGTGCCAGCAGAGCAGGGGAGAACACCGGGGAGCTGTTTTTT. Its translation: CASRAGENTGELFF. Looking up the rest from reference TRBV9 and TRBJ2-2 gives the full variable domain: DSGVTQTPKHLITATGQRVTLRCSPRSGDLSVYWYQQSLDQGLQFLIQYYNGEERAKGNILERFSAQQFPDLHSELNLSSLELGDSALYFCASRAGENTGELFFGEGSRLTVL.

This chain connects TRBV4-3 to TRBJ2-1; 11 nucleotides match TRBD2. The V gene's germline CDR1 is LGHNA and CDR2 YSLEER. Trimming cost V 0 bases and J 12 bases; bases outside gene matches: 10. The CDR3 is 16 amino acids. The CDR3 region is CASSQDGVAGGHRQFF. For the CDR3, the DNA is TGCGCCAGCAGCCAAGATGGGGTAGCGGGAGGGCATCGGCAGTTCTTC.

The chain uses TRBV19 and TRBJ2-7; 10 positions agree with TRBD1. This CDR3 has 15 residues. V trimming: 3 bases; J trimming: 6 bases; junction bases outside the gene matches: 8. Germline V CDR1 and CDR2: LNHDA, SQIVND (reference sequence). CDR3: CASSIRTGGVAEQYF. CDR3 nucleotides: TGTGCCAGTAGTATCCGGACAGGGGGGGTGGCCGAGCAGTACTTC. Together with reference TRBV19 and TRBJ2-7, the CDR3 gives the full variable domain: DGGITQSPKYLFRKEGQNVTLSCEQNLNHDAMYWYRQDPGQGLRLIYYSQIVNDFQKGDIAEGYSVSREKKESFPLTVTSAQKNPTAFYLCASSIRTGGVAEQYFGPGTRLTVT.

The rearrangement joins TRBV6-1 to TRBJ2-2; the match to TRBD1 covers 9 bases. Germline values: CDR1 MNHNS, CDR2 SASEGT. Losses at the gene ends were 7 bases for V and 4 bases for J; bases not matched to a gene: 7. This CDR3 region has 15 residues. CDR3 nucleotide sequence: TGTGCCAGCACCGGACAGGGGACTGTCACCGGGGAGCTGTTTTTT. Translating gives CASTGQGTVTGELFF.

CDR3 coding DNA: TGTGCCTGGGGCCACCGCTCCTACGAGCAGTACTTC. Translated, it gives CAWGHRSYEQYF. V and J are TRBV30 and TRBJ2-7; D gene ambiguous. The CDR3 is 12 residues long. In germline, CDR1 is GTSNPN, CDR2 SVGIG (reference sequence). Trimming left V 5 bases short and J 0 bases short, with 8 bases between.

This rearrangement joins TRBV4-1 to TRBJ2-1; 7 bases are shared with TRBD2. After removal of 2 bases from V and 0 bases from J, the junction contained 10 bases not matched to a gene. CDR3 length: 18 amino acids. Germline V gives CDR1 MGHRA, CDR2 YSYEKL. This CDR3 reads CASSQPGGGGSSYNEQFF. The CDR3 nucleotides read TGCGCCAGCAGCCAACCCGGCGGAGGCGGGAGCTCCTACAATGAGCAGTTCTTC.

V and J are TRBV7-9 and TRBJ2-1; D may be TRBD2 (6 bases). V dropped 5 bases and J dropped 8 bases, with 13 bases sitting between them. CDR3 size: 13 residues. Germline assignment: CDR1 SEHNR and CDR2 FQNEAQ (reference sequence). CDR3 DNA: TGTGCCAGCAGCCTATCCGGGAGTTATGAGCAGTTCTTC. It is translated as CASSLSGSYEQFF.

The V call is TRBV9, the J call TRBJ2-2; tentative D call: TRBD2 (5 bases). Germline assignment: CDR1 SGDLS and CDR2 YYNGEE. CDR3 length: 18 residues. V was clipped by 3 bases and J by 3 bases, with 21 bases between them. CDR3 coding DNA: TGTGCCAGCAGCGGCGGGTCTTCCTTTAGTTCGGACACCGGGGAGCTGTTTTTT. It codes for CASSGGSSFSSDTGELFF.

The genes are TRBV15 and TRBJ2-1; D remains ambiguous. Germline CDR1 LNHNV, CDR2 YYDKDF (reference sequence). CDR3 length: 13 residues. V lost 2 bases to trimming and J lost 9 bases, with 11 bases between them. The CDR3 region is CATSRPVRGEQFF. CDR3 DNA: TGTGCCACCAGCAGACCAGTCAGAGGTGAGCAGTTCTTC.

J is TRBJ2-7 and V is TRBV13; 13 bases line up with TRBD2. The germline CDR1 and CDR2 sequences are PRHDT and FYEKMQ (reference sequence). The CDR3 has 18 residues. V was clipped by 0 bases and J by 5 bases; unmatched bases: 10. CDR3 amino acids: CASSLGGTSGVDLDEQYF. Written as DNA, the CDR3 is TGTGCCAGCAGCTTAGGGGGGACTAGCGGGGTGGATCTCGACGAGCAGTACTTC. Full variable domain (missing parts from reference TRBV13 and TRBJ2-7): AAGVIQSPRHLIKEKRETATLKCYPIPRHDTVYWYQQGPGQDPQFLISFYEKMQSDKGSIPDRFSAQQFSDYHSELNMSSLELGDSALYFCASSLGGTSGVDLDEQYFGPGTRLTVT.

J is TRBJ1-5 and V is TRBV7-2, with D hard to call. Germline CDR1 SGHTA, CDR2 FQGNSA. This CDR3 is 13 amino acids long. Trimming took off 5 bases at V and 5 bases at J, with 10 bases between the two ends. The CDR3 sequence: CASSGRVDQPQHF. Here the CDR3 DNA reads TGTGCCAGCAGCGGTCGGGTGGATCAGCCCCAGCATTTT.

The rearrangement joins TRBV10-1 to TRBJ1-1; D unresolved. Germline assignment: CDR1 WNHNN and CDR2 SYGVQD (reference sequence). CDR3 size: 14 residues. The ends were cut back, 0 bases at V and 1 base at J, with 6 bases in the middle. The CDR3 loop reads CASSESTGNTEAFF. The CDR3 coding sequence is TGCGCCAGCAGTGAGTCGACGGGGAACACTGAAGCTTTCTTT.

The chain couples TRBV15 to TRBJ1-5; no clear D gene. The CDR3 extends over 13 amino acids. The germline CDR1 and CDR2 sequences are LNHNV and YYDKDF (reference sequence). V shed 6 bases and J shed 4 bases, with 10 bases lying between them. As DNA, the CDR3 is TGTGCCACCAGAGAATCGGGGAATCAGCCCCAGCATTTT. It codes for CATRESGNQPQHF.

The CDR3 loop is CASSPGQGHTEAFF. CDR3 in DNA: TGTGCCAGCAGCCCTGGACAGGGGCACACTGAAGCTTTCTTT. J is TRBJ1-1 and V is TRBV7-2; TRBD1 agrees at 9 bases. From germline, CDR1 is SGHTA and CDR2 FQGNSA. This CDR3 is built from 14 residues. With V trimmed by 5 bases and J by 3 bases, 4 bases remained unmatched.

The V and J genes are TRBV7-2 and TRBJ1-1; the D is unclear. Trimming took off 3 bases at V and 1 base at J, with 12 bases between the two ends. Looked up from germline, CDR1 is SGHTA and CDR2 is FQGNSA. This CDR3 is built from 15 residues. Here the CDR3 reads CASSFSSSQNTEAFF. In DNA, the CDR3 is TGTGCCAGCAGCTTTAGTTCCTCCCAGAACACTGAAGCTTTCTTT.

This sequence joins TRBV28 and TRBJ1-5; D unclear. This CDR3 has 12 amino acids. Trimming took 1 base from V and 5 from J, leaving 3 bases between them. Germline CDR1 reads MDHEN; CDR2 reads SYDVKM. The CDR3 DNA is TGTGCCAGCAGTTTATCTCATCAGCCCCAGCATTTT. Translating it yields CASSLSHQPQHF.

This chain links TRBV29-1 with TRBJ2-7; possibly TRBD1 for D (5 bases). Trimming cost V 6 bases and J 2 bases, with 14 bases left between them. The CDR3 runs to 13 residues. Germline V gene sequence: CDR1 SQVTM, CDR2 ANQGSEA. This CDR3 is CSVSVGVAYEQYF. The CDR3 DNA reads as TGCAGCGTCTCGGTAGGGGTTGCCTACGAGCAGTACTTC.

This chain joins TRBV5-1 and TRBJ2-3; D is uncertain. Trimming cost V 5 bases and J 3 bases, with 4 bases left between them. The CDR3 length is 11 residues. Per germline, CDR1 SGHRS and CDR2 YFSETQ. CDR3 protein: CASRRTDTQYF. For the CDR3, the DNA is TGCGCCAGCAGGAGGACAGATACGCAGTATTTT.

The rearrangement links TRBV5-1 to TRBJ2-1; 12 nucleotides align to TRBD2. CDR3 size: 16 residues. Unmatched junction bases numbered 2, after V lost 0 bases and J lost 4 bases. The germline V gene has CDR1 SGHRS and CDR2 YFSETQ. CDR3 bases: TGCGCCAGCAGCTTGGCCCTAGCGGGGGGGTACAATGAGCAGTTCTTC. It encodes CASSLALAGGYNEQFF.

The V and J genes are TRBV30 and TRBJ2-1; TRBD2 matches at 14 bases. CDR1 is GTSNPN and CDR2 is SVGIG in the germline V gene (reference sequence). The CDR3 is made up of 13 amino acids. The ends lost 1 base at V and 10 bases at J; junction bases unmatched: 0. The CDR3 here is CAWSGLAGGEQFF. CDR3 in DNA: TGTGCCTGGAGTGGACTAGCGGGAGGGGAGCAGTTCTTC.

J is TRBJ2-2 and V is TRBV27; D perhaps matches TRBD2 (6 bases). The length of the CDR3 is 14 residues. CDR1 and CDR2 from the germline V gene are MNHEY and SMNVEV (reference sequence). Trimming pared 5 bases from V and 4 bases from J, leaving 11 bases between. The CDR3 nucleotides are TGTGCCAGCAGTAGGGGACTCCGCACCGGGGAGCTGTTTTTT. This translates into CASSRGLRTGELFF.

This chain joins TRBV13 and TRBJ1-6; D possibly corresponds to TRBD1 (5 bases). CDR3 length: 14 amino acids. Germline CDR1 reads PRHDT; CDR2 reads FYEKMQ (reference sequence). V lost 5 bases and J lost 7, with 12 bases in between. The CDR3 DNA is TGTGCCAGCAGCCCAACAGGAGTCAATTCACCCCTCCACTTT. Its translation: CASSPTGVNSPLHF.

This chain links TRBV4-3 with TRBJ2-1; a possible D gene is TRBD1 (6 bases). Per germline, CDR1 LGHNA and CDR2 YSLEER. V dropped 4 bases and J dropped 7 bases, with 11 bases sitting between them. The CDR3 covers 13 residues. The DNA of the CDR3 is TGCGCCAGCAGCCGTAACAGGGTAAATGAGCAGTTCTTC. It yields the protein CASSRNRVNEQFF.

This chain joins TRBV10-2 and TRBJ1-2; 7 nucleotides match TRBD1. CDR3 length: 13 residues. Losses at the gene ends were 5 bases for V and 4 bases for J; bases not matched to a gene: 4. CDR1 WSHSY and CDR2 SAAADI come from the germline V gene. The CDR3, as DNA: TGCGCCAGCAGTACGACAGGGCTCTATGGCTACACCTTC. It specifies CASSTTGLYGYTF.

The rearrangement links TRBV28 to TRBJ2-1; 7 bases line up with TRBD1. The CDR3 runs 15 residues. V was pared by 4 bases and J by 7 bases, with 10 bases of the junction left unmatched. Germline V gene data show CDR1 as MDHEN and CDR2 as SYDVKM. The CDR3 spells CASSSHRGRGNEQFF. The CDR3 DNA sequence: TGTGCCAGCAGTTCCCACAGGGGTCGCGGTAATGAGCAGTTCTTC.

This chain connects TRBV19 to TRBJ2-7, with D possibly TRBD1 on 6 matching bases. The CDR3 totals 12 residues. Between the trimmed V and J ends, which lost 4 bases and 4 bases, there was a span of 8 bases. Germline V gene data show CDR1 as LNHDA and CDR2 as SQIVND (reference sequence). CDR3 sequence (DNA): TGTGCCAGTAGTAAACAGGGTTACGAGCAGTACTTC. It specifies CASSKQGYEQYF.

The chain joins TRBV29-1 to TRBJ2-1; D may be TRBD2 (5 bases). Germline values: CDR1 SQVTM, CDR2 ANQGSEA. The CDR3 totals 11 residues. V gave up 7 bases and J gave up 7 bases, with 11 bases separating them. CDR3 sequence (DNA): TGCAGCGCCCTCACGGGGAATGAGCAGTTCTTC. It yields the protein CSALTGNEQFF.

The chain employs TRBV5-1 and TRBJ1-1; TRBD1 is a possible D gene (6 bases). This CDR3 comprises 15 residues. The germline CDR1 and CDR2 sequences are SGHRS and YFSETQ. Trimming cost V 7 bases and J 1 base, with 17 bases left between them. As DNA, the CDR3 is TGCGCCAGCGGGACACTCAGGGGAGAGAACACTGAAGCTTTCTTT. Protein: CASGTLRGENTEAFF.